The source of this T cell receptor (beta chain) is a study of cytomegalovirus exposure and HLA in healthy donors. Study outcomes and limitations: According to a later analysis, donors in an Asian-associated ancestry cluster reportedly had fewer N-insertions than the approximately 670-donor mean. Cytomegalovirus status was reportedly diagnosed by the classifier with high sensitivity and specificity. An analysis that came later showed most CMV-associated TCR beta chains appearing HLA-restricted.

PCR primers comprised 60 Vbeta and 13 Jbeta primers. As processed by the authors: Later analysis identified roughly 84 million unique TCR beta chains, roughly 11 million shared. Clones were sequenced by immunoSEQ multiplex PCR, and TCRdb holds only the in-frame ones, with some missing. The V and J calls and clone size were taken over from that table, and D and trimming were inferred from the DNA. Of some 150,000 clones in the sample, 80% were seen once. Details on this clone: As yet, its antigen is unknown.

CDR3 length: 13 amino acids. Germline CDR1 is SGHVS and CDR2 is FNYEAQ. V lost 5 bases, J lost 6 bases, and 13 bases lay in between. This sequence originates from a woman aged 45 to 65 in good health and CMV-seronegative. Sequenced material: PBMCs. The V and J genes are TRBV7-6 and TRBJ1-2; maybe TRBD1 (5 bases). The CDR3, as DNA: TGTGCCAGCAGCCAGGGCCCCGTGGATGGCTACACCTTC. Translation: CASSQGPVDGYTF.